This TCR beta chain was identified in a study of tumor-infiltrating lymphocytes in primary liver carcinoma. The germline V and J ends were trimmed by 4 bases and 5 bases, with 14 bases remaining between them. The CDR3 contains 14 residues. The germline V gene encodes CDR1 LGHNA and CDR2 YSLEER. The source material, about 17-31 mg of unsorted bulk tissue, was used to co-extract RNA and DNA. Starting material of roughly 550 ng total RNA yielded TCR beta cDNA via a constant-region primer. Libraries covering TCR beta were generated through three nested multiplex PCR rounds (using a slightly modified ARM-PCR). Both of the initial two PCR rounds ran for 10 cycles and employed TRBV1-TRBV30 forward primers alongside a C-beta reverse primer. Each CDR3 protein is one row after TCRdb ran MiXCR on the multiplex PCR reads. The repertoire holds fewer than 250,000 distinct CDR3 sequences, with about 85% as singletons.

Of note for this clonotype: Since no conserved phenylalanine or tryptophan closes the CDR3, a read error is the likely cause.

The sequence came from a man aged 40-50 years with primary liver carcinoma and hepatitis B virus infection. This chain uses TRBV4-3 with TRBJ2-5; D uncertain. The specimen was tumor tissue from primary liver carcinoma. CDR3 sequence (DNA): TGCGCCAGCAGCCGAGAGGAGTACTTGGAGACCCAGTACTGC. Translating it yields CASSREEYLETQYC.